Described below is a single TCR beta chain sequence and its context. The junction departs from the called germline gene at one end, perhaps through a read error. This specimen belongs to a study of blood T cells in healthy people across ages. The CDR3 runs to 16 residues. Germline V gene sequence: CDR1 SGHTA, CDR2 FQGNSA. Next came a second PCR, run for about 7 to 11 cycles, which used a sample-barcoded 5' primer along with a J-beta primer mix. MiXCR was run by TCRdb on the 5' RACE reads, yielding one entry per CDR3 protein. The sample lists some 890,000 distinct CDR3 sequences, roughly 28% occurring once. The data also belong to a second study, concerning T cells of mothers and their children.

The V and J genes are TRBV7-2 and TRBJ2-1; 9 bases are shared with TRBD2. This TCR came from a woman aged 40 to 50 in good health. Sequences were obtained from blood. The DNA for the CDR3 is TGTGCCAGCAGCCGAACTCCGGGACTAGCCTACAATGAGCGGTTCTTC. Amino acids: CASSRTPGLAYNERFF.